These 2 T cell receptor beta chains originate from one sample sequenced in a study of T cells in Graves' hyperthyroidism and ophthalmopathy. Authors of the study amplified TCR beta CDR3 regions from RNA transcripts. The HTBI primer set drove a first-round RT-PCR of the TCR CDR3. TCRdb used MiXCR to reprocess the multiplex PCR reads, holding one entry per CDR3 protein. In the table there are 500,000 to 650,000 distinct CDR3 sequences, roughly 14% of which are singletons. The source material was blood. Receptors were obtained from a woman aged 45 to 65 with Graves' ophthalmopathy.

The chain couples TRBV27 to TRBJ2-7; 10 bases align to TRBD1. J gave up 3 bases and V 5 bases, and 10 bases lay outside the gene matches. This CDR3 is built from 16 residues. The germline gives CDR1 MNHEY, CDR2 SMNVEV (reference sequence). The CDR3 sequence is CASSPSPGQGLYEQYF. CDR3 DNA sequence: TGTGCCAGCAGTCCATCCCCGGGACAGGGGCTCTACGAGCAGTACTTC.

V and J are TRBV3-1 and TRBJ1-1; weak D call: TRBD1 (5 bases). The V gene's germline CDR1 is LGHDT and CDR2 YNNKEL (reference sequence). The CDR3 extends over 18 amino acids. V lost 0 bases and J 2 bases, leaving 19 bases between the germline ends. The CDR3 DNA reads TGTGCCAGCAGCCAAGACGGCAGGGACCATCGGGTCAACACTGAAGCTTTCTTT. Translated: CASSQDGRDHRVNTEAFF.